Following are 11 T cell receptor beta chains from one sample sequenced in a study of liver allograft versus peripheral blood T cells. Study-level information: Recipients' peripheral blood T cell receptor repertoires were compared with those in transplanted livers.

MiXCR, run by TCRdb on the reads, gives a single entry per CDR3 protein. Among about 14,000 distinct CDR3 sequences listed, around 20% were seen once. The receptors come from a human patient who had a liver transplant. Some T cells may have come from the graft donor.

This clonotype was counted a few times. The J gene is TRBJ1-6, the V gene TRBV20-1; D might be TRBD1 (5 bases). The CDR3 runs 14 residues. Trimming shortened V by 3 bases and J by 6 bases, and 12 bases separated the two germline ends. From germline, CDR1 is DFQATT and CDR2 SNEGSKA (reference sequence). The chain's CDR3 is CSARWGVGNSPLHF. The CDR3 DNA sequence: TGCAGTGCTAGGTGGGGGGTAGGTAATTCACCCCTCCACTTT.

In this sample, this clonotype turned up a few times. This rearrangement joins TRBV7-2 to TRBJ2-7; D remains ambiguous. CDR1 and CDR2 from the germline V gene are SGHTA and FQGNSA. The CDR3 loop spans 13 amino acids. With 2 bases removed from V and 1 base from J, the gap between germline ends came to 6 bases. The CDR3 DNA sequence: TGTGCCAGCAGCTTATCTGGGTCCTACGAGCAGTACTTC. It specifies CASSLSGSYEQYF. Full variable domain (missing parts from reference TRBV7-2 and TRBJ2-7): GAGVSQSPSNKVTEKGKDVELRCDPISGHTALYWYRQSLGQGLEFLIYFQGNSAPDKSGLPSDRFSAERTGGSVSTLTIQRTQQEDSAVYLCASSLSGSYEQYFGPGTRLTVT.

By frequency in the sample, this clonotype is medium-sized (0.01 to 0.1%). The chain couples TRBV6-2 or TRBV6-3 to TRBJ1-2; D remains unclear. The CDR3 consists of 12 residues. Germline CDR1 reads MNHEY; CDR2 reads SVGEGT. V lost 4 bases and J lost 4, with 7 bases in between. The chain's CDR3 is CASSFWTYGYTF. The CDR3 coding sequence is TGTGCCAGCAGTTTCTGGACCTATGGCTACACCTTC.

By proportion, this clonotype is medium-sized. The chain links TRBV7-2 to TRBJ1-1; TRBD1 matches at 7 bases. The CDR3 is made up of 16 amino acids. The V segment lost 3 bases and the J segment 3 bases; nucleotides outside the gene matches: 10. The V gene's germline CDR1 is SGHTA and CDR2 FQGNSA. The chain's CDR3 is CASSLRQGGIDTEAFF. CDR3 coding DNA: TGTGCCAGCAGCTTGAGACAGGGAGGAATTGACACTGAAGCTTTCTTT.

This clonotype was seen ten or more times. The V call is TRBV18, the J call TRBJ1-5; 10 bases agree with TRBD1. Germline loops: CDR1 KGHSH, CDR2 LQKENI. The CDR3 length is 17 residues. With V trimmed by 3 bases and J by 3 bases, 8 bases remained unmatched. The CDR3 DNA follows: TGTGCCAGCTCACCCCCCGGGACAGGGGTCGCCAATCAGCCCCAGCATTTT. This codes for CASSPPGTGVANQPQHF.

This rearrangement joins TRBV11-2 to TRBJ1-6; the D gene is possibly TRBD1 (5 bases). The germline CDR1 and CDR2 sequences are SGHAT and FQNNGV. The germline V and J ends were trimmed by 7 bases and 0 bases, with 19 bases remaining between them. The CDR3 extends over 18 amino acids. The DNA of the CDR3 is TGTGCCAGCACCCTTGACCGGGGGGGAAGCTCCTATAATTCACCCCTCCACTTT. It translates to CASTLDRGGSSYNSPLHF.

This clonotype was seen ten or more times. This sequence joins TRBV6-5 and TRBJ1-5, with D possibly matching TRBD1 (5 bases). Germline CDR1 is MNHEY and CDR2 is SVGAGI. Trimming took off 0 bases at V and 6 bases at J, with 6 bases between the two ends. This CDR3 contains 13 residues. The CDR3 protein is CASSYSTVQPQHF. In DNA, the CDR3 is TGTGCCAGCAGTTACTCGACAGTTCAGCCCCAGCATTTT.

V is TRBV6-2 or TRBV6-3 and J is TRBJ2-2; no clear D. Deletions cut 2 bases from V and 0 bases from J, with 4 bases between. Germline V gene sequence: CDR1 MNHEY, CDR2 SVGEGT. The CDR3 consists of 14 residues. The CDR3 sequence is CASSYRANTGELFF. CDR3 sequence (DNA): TGTGCCAGCAGTTACCGTGCGAACACCGGGGAGCTGTTTTTT.

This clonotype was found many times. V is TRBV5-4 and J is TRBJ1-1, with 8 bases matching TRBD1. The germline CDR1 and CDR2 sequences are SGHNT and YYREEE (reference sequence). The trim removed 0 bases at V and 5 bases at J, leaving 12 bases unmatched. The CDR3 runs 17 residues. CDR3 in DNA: TGTGCCAGCAGCTTGGGGGGCAGGGGGCCCTCGGGAACTGAAGCTTTCTTT. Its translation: CASSLGGRGPSGTEAFF.

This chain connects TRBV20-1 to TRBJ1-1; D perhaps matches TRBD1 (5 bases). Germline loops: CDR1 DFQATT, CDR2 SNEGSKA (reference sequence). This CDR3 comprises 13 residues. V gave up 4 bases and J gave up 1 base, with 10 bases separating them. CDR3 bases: TGCAGTGCTATGCAAGGGGCGAACACTGAAGCTTTCTTT. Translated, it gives CSAMQGANTEAFF.

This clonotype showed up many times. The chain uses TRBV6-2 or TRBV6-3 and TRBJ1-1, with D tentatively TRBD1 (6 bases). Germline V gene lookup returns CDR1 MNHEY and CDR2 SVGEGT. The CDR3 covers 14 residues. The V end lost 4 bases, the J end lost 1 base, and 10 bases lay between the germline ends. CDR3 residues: CASSSYRANTEAFF. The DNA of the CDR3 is TGTGCCAGCAGTTCCTACAGGGCGAACACTGAAGCTTTCTTT.